Following are 5 T cell receptor beta chains from one sample sequenced in a study of graft-versus-host responses after intestinal transplantation. Libraries were prepared by immunoSEQ multiplex PCR; TCRdb keeps only in-frame clonotypes and omits some of them. The profile shows 86,000 or so clones, 75% to 95% of them singletons. Their target antigens are unknown. Sequences were derived from unstimulated CD8+ T cells sorted from spleen or lymph node cells, sampled before intestinal transplant. All receptors derive from a human donor who received an intestinal transplant.

The V call is TRBV4-1, the J call TRBJ2-5, with D tentatively TRBD2 (6 bases). The V end was cut by 0 bases, the J end by 5 bases, with 13 bases between. The CDR3 runs 15 residues. CDR1 and CDR2 from the germline V gene are MGHRA and YSYEKL. The CDR3 is CASSQDTPSVETQYF. CDR3 bases: TGCGCCAGCAGCCAAGATACGCCTAGCGTCGAGACCCAGTACTTC.

The V call is TRBV2, the J call TRBJ1-2; 7 bases are a match to TRBD1. V lost 8 bases, J lost 12 bases, and 12 bases stayed unmatched. Germline CDR1 SNHLY, CDR2 FYNNEI. The CDR3 runs 12 residues. The CDR3 loop is CASGAGGPPHTF. The CDR3, as DNA: TGTGCCAGCGGGGCAGGGGGTCCCCCCCACACCTTC.

The chain recombines TRBV7-6 with TRBJ2-3; 10 bases are a match to TRBD2. This CDR3 is built from 16 residues. Per germline, CDR1 SGHVS and CDR2 FNYEAQ. V lost 0 bases and J lost 5; bases outside the gene matches: 5. The CDR3 DNA is TGTGCCAGCAGCTTAGCAGCGGGGGGGCAAGGAGATACGCAGTATTTT. It is translated as CASSLAAGGQGDTQYF.

CDR3 region: CASSLGDVRQGSSGANVLTF. The CDR3 nucleotides read TGTGCCAGCAGCCTGGGAGATGTTCGGCAGGGGTCCTCTGGGGCCAACGTCCTGACTTTC. The chain couples TRBV4-2 to TRBJ2-6, with D maybe TRBD1 (6 bases). CDR1 and CDR2 from the germline V gene are LGHNA and YNFKEQ. Trimming took off 4 bases at V and 0 bases at J, with 22 bases between the two ends. The CDR3 sequence is 20 residues long.

This clone turned up a few times. The chain carries TRBV10-3 and TRBJ1-4; a possible D gene is TRBD1 (6 bases). CDR3 size: 15 residues. Germline loops: CDR1 ENHRY, CDR2 SYGVKD. Trimming took 0 bases from V and 3 from J, leaving 8 bases between them. The CDR3 sequence is CAISESTGANEKLFF. The CDR3 nucleotides are TGTGCCATCAGTGAGTCGACAGGTGCTAATGAAAAACTGTTTTTT.